This T cell receptor beta chain stems from a study of CD8 T cells in Susac syndrome. The germline CDR1 and CDR2 sequences are LNHNV and YYDKDF (reference sequence). Trimming removed 4 bases from V and 5 bases from J, with 16 bases in between. CDR3 length equals 15 residues. Sequencing of TCR beta was undertaken in CD8+ and CD4+ T cells derived from blood. The multiple sclerosis control group comprised treatment-naive patients with stable or active relapsing-remitting disease. RNA was extracted with the RNeasy kit, and a quantity of roughly 0.45 to 1 ug was reverse transcribed using random hexamers. TCRdb ran MiXCR on the immunoSEQ multiplex PCR reads and lists one entry per CDR3 protein. The table has about 280,000 distinct CDR3 sequences, roughly 84% seen once.

The sequence derives from a human donor with multiple sclerosis. Sequenced material: CD8+ T cells from PBMCs. V gene TRBV15 combines with J gene TRBJ2-3, with D tentatively TRBD1 (5 bases). CDR3 coding DNA: TGTGCCACCAGCATAATCAGCAGGGCGGTAGATACGCAGTATTTT. Translated, it gives CATSIISRAVDTQYF. The full variable domain, with the rest looked up from reference TRBV15 and TRBJ2-3, is DAMVIQNPRYQVTQFGKPVTLSCSQTLNHNVMYWYQQKSSQAPKLLFHYYDKDFNNEADTPDNFQSRRPNTSFCFLDIRSPGLGDTAMYLCATSIISRAVDTQYFGPGTRLTVL.